The 19 T cell receptor beta chains below all came from one sample that was sequenced in a study of blood T cell repertoires in COVID-19. Data came from immunoSEQ multiplex PCR; TCRdb stores just in-frame clones and leaves some out. The table has about 310,000 clones, approximately 89% seen once. Sequencing input: peripheral blood. The receptors stem from a woman between 45 and 65 years old who had recovered from COVID-19.

This clone was observed a single time. The chain is built from TRBV10-2 and TRBJ2-2; D gene unclear. Germline V gives CDR1 WSHSY, CDR2 SAAADI. V dropped 5 bases and J dropped 4 bases, with 5 bases sitting between them. This CDR3 has 12 residues. The CDR3 is CASSLGTGELFF. Written as DNA, the CDR3 is TGCGCCAGCAGTCTCGGCACCGGGGAGCTGTTTTTT.

The chain uses TRBV24-1 and TRBJ1-1; TRBD1 agrees at 9 bases. The V and J ends lost 3 bases and 8 bases, in that order; junction bases with no gene match: 3. This CDR3 region has 13 residues. CDR1 and CDR2 (germline): KGHDR, SFDVKD. CDR3 amino acids: CATSDHDRGEAFF. In DNA, the CDR3 is TGTGCCACCAGTGATCACGACAGGGGGGAAGCTTTCTTT.

The chain carries TRBV7-8 and TRBJ1-2, with a possible D match to TRBD1 (6 bases). CDR1 and CDR2 from the germline V gene are SGHVS and FQNEAQ. Deletions cut 1 base from V and 0 bases from J, with 12 bases between. The CDR3 sequence is 16 residues long. CDR3 amino acids: CASSLDGGASNYGYTF. In DNA, the CDR3 is TGTGCCAGCAGCTTAGATGGGGGGGCCTCTAACTATGGCTACACCTTC.

The chain recombines TRBV5-6 with TRBJ1-5; 7 bases are a match to TRBD1. The CDR3 consists of 14 residues. In germline, CDR1 is SGHDT, CDR2 YYEEEE. With V trimmed by 4 bases and J by 7 bases, 8 bases remained unmatched. CDR3 coding DNA: TGTGCCAGCAGCCGTAACAGGGGCGGGCAGCCCCAGCATTTT. It yields the protein CASSRNRGGQPQHF.

The rearrangement uses TRBV6-6 and TRBJ2-7, with 12 bases aligning to TRBD2. Looked up from germline, CDR1 is MNHNY and CDR2 is SVGAGI (reference sequence). The CDR3 consists of 16 residues. J gave up 0 bases and V 4 bases, and 4 bases lay outside the gene matches. CDR3 region: CASSSSSGRASYEQYF. CDR3 DNA sequence: TGTGCCAGCAGTTCCTCTAGCGGGAGGGCCTCCTACGAGCAGTACTTC.

The V and J genes are TRBV28 and TRBJ1-5, with no clear D. Trimming shortened V by 3 bases and J by 6 bases, and 15 bases separated the two germline ends. Germline assignment: CDR1 MDHEN and CDR2 SYDVKM. This CDR3 is built from 15 residues. CDR3 bases: TGTGCCAGCAGTTTTTTCTCAGCGTCGTTTCAGCCCCAGCATTTT. Amino acid sequence: CASSFFSASFQPQHF.

The J gene is TRBJ2-7, the V gene TRBV7-2, with a tentative D call TRBD2 (5 bases). Per germline, CDR1 SGHTA and CDR2 FQGNSA. V was shortened by 5 bases and J by 3 bases, with 14 bases between the two germline ends. This CDR3 contains 14 residues. For the CDR3, the DNA is TGTGCCAGCAGCCCCCTGGGGAGCGGCTACGAGCAGTACTTC. Amino acid sequence: CASSPLGSGYEQYF.

This clone was detected only once. The gene calls are TRBV7-2 and TRBJ1-1; D gene unclear. The CDR3 length is 15 residues. V was cut by 2 bases and J by 9 bases, with 19 bases left in between. CDR1 SGHTA and CDR2 FQGNSA come from the germline V gene. DNA of the CDR3: TGTGCCAGCAGCTTAATGGCCCCTCGGGGAATCAAAGCTTTCTTT. Its protein is CASSLMAPRGIKAFF.

The chain links TRBV7-8 to TRBJ2-1; 15 bases fit TRBD2. This CDR3 is 15 amino acids long. CDR1 and CDR2 from the germline V gene are SGHVS and FQNEAQ. Trimming cost V 4 bases and J 7 bases; bases outside gene matches: 2. CDR3 protein: CASSSGLAGGNEQFF. The CDR3 nucleotides read TGTGCCAGCAGCTCAGGACTAGCGGGAGGGAATGAGCAGTTCTTC.

The chain is built from TRBV6-1 and TRBJ1-2; the D gene is possibly TRBD1 (5 bases). CDR1 and CDR2 from the germline V gene are MNHNS and SASEGT. V lost 3 bases and J lost 8, with 13 bases in between. The CDR3 runs 13 residues. The CDR3: CASSDGQRGGYTF. The CDR3 bases are TGTGCCAGCAGTGATGGACAAAGGGGAGGCTACACCTTC.

The V and J genes are TRBV2 and TRBJ2-2, with D perhaps matching TRBD1 (5 bases). The CDR3 has 13 amino acids. Germline V gene data show CDR1 as SNHLY and CDR2 as FYNNEI. The germline V and J ends were trimmed by 3 bases and 7 bases, with 9 bases remaining between them. For the CDR3, the DNA is TGTGCCAGCAGTGACAACAGGCACGGGGAGCTGTTTTTT. As protein: CASSDNRHGELFF.

V and J are TRBV12-3 or TRBV12-4 and TRBJ2-4; 9 bases align to TRBD1. This CDR3 is built from 13 residues. V shed 7 bases, J shed 7 bases, and the junction held 5 bases outside the gene matches. CDR3 residues: CASISGTGNIQYF. Written as DNA, the CDR3 is TGTGCCAGCATTTCCGGGACAGGGAACATTCAGTACTTC.

The chain has TRBV11-3 and TRBJ2-5, with TRBD2 identical over 10 bases. Trimming at V came to 5 bases and at J to 4 bases, leaving 7 bases not matched to a gene. The CDR3 runs to 15 residues. The germline CDR1 and CDR2 sequences are SGHNT and YENEEA. The CDR3 bases are TGTGCCAGCAGCAAGGGGCCTAGCGGGGGAGAGACCCAGTACTTC. Amino acids: CASSKGPSGGETQYF.

In the case of this clone: Other DNA sequences in this specimen translate into the identical CDR3. This chain connects TRBV7-2 to TRBJ1-3, with D uncertain. The V gene's germline CDR1 is SGHTA and CDR2 FQGNSA. Trimming removed 5 bases from V and 0 bases from J, with 11 bases in between. The CDR3 extends over 15 amino acids. CDR3 sequence reads: CASSLNGGSGNTIYF. In DNA, the CDR3 is TGTGCCAGCAGCCTTAACGGCGGCTCTGGAAACACCATATATTTT.

The rearrangement links TRBV27 to TRBJ1-1, with a tentative D call TRBD1 (6 bases). The germline V gene encodes CDR1 MNHEY and CDR2 SMNVEV (reference sequence). Between the trimmed V and J ends, which lost 6 bases and 0 bases, there was a span of 20 bases. The length of the CDR3 is 17 residues. The CDR3 loop reads CASRLDQGGSLNTEAFF. Written as DNA, the CDR3 is TGTGCCAGCAGACTGGACCAAGGGGGTTCGTTGAACACTGAAGCTTTCTTT.

This sequence joins TRBV30 and TRBJ1-2, with 7 bases lining up with TRBD1. CDR1 and CDR2 from the germline V gene are GTSNPN and SVGIG (reference sequence). Trimming took 1 base from V and 2 from J; bases not matched to a gene: 4. This CDR3 has 14 residues. CDR3 DNA: TGTGCCTGGAGTGCCGGGACAGAGAACTATGGCTACACCTTC. Protein sequence: CAWSAGTENYGYTF.

The gene calls are TRBV19 and TRBJ1-1; D is unclear. This CDR3 region has 13 residues. V was shortened by 3 bases and J by 10 bases, with 15 bases between the two germline ends. Germline V gene lookup returns CDR1 LNHDA and CDR2 SQIVND (reference sequence). The CDR3 is CASSMTKATGAFF. The CDR3 DNA reads TGTGCCAGTAGTATGACTAAGGCTACCGGAGCTTTCTTT.

The rearrangement joins TRBV5-3 to TRBJ2-3, with 11 bases aligning to TRBD2. Being an ORF, TRBV5-3 has a function that is uncertain. The CDR3 is 19 residues long. The ends lost 4 bases at V and 2 bases at J; junction bases unmatched: 15. Written as DNA, the CDR3 is TGTGCCAGAAGCCCAATAAACCTAGCGGGAGGCCTACTCACAGATACGCAGTATTTT. This codes for CARSPINLAGGLLTDTQYF.

This chain joins TRBV24-1 and TRBJ1-1; 11 positions agree with TRBD1. The CDR3 consists of 14 residues. Germline V gene lookup returns CDR1 KGHDR and CDR2 SFDVKD. The V and J ends lost 7 bases and 4 bases, in that order; junction bases with no gene match: 4. CDR3 amino acids: CATRAGTGGTEAFF. The CDR3 region has the DNA TGTGCCACCAGGGCGGGGACAGGGGGCACTGAAGCTTTCTTT.